This TCR beta chain was identified in a study of blood T cell repertoires in COVID-19. Study information: Italy, Spain and the United States were the sources of the convalescent and acute COVID-19 samples.

Study processing details: Scientists estimated how many nucleated cells there were by amplifying reference gene primers. Produced via immunoSEQ multiplex PCR; TCRdb's table is partial and in-frame only. The D gene and trimming were derived from the DNA, and the V and J assignments and clone size from that table. The sample shows a few hundred thousand clones, 90% of them seen only once. The CDR3 sequence is 14 residues long. The germline V gene encodes CDR1 ENHRY and CDR2 SYGVKD. The V and J ends lost 0 bases and 1 base respectively, with 6 bases between them. The cohort comprised adults aged 18 to 89 years residing in around 25 US areas. In the case of this clone: At the DNA level, this CDR3 is encoded by other sequences in the same sample as well.

The TCR comes from a woman under 30 with acute COVID-19. V gene TRBV10-3 combines with J gene TRBJ1-2; no clear D gene. The sample taken for sequencing was PBMCs or T cells enriched from blood (not recorded which). The CDR3 loop is CAISESGSNYGYTF. The CDR3 DNA sequence: TGTGCCATCAGTGAGTCCGGGAGTAACTATGGCTACACCTTC.